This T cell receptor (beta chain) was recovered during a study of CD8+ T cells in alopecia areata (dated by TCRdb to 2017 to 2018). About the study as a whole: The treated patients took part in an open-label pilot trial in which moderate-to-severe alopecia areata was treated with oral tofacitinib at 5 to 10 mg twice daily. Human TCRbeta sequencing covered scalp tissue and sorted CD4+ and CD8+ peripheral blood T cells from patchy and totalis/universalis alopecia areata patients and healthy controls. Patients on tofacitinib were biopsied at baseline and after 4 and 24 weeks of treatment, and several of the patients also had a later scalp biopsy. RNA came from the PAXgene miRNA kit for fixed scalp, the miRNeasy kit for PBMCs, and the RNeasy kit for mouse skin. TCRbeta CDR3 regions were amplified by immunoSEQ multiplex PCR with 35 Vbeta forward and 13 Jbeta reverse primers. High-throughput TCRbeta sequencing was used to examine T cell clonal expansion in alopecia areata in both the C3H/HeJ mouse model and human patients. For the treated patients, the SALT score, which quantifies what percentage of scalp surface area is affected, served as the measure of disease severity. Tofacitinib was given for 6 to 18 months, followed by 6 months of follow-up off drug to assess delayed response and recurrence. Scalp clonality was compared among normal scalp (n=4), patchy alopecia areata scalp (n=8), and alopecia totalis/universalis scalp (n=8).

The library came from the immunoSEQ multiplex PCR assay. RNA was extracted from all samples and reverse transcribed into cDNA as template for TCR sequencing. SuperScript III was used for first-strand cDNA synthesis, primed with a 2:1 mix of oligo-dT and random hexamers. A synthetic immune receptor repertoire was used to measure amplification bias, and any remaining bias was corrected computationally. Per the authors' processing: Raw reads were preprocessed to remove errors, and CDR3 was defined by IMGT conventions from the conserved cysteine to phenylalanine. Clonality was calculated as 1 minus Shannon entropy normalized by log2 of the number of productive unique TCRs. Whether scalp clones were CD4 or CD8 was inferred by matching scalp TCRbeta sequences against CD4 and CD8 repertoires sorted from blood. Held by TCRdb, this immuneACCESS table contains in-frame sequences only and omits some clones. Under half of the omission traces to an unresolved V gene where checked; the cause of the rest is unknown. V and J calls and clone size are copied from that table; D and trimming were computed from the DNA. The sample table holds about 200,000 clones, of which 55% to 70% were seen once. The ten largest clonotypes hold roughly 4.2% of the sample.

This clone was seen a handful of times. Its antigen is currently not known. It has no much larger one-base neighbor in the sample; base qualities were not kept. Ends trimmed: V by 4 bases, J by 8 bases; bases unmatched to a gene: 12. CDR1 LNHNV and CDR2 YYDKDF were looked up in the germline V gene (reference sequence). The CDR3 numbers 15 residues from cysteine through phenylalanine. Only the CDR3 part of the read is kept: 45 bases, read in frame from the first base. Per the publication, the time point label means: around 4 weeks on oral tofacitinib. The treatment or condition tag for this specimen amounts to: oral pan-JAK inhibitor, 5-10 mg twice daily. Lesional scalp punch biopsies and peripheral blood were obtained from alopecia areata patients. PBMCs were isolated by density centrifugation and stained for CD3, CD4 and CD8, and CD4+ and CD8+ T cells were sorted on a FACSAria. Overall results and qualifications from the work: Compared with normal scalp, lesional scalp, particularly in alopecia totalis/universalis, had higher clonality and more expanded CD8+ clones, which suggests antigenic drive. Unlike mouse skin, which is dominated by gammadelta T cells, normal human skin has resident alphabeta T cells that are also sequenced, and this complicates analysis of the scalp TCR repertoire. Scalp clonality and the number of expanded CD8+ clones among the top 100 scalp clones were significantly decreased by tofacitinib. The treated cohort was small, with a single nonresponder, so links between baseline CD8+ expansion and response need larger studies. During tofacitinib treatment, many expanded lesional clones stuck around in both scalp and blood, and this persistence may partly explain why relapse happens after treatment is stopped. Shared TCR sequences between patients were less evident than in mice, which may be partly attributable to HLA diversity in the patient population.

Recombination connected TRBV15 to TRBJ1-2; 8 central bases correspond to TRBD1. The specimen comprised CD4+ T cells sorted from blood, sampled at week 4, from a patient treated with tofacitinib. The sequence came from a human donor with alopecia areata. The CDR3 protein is CATSTRTGWGQGYTF. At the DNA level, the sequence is TGTGCCACCAGCACTAGGACAGGGTGGGGTCAAGGCTACACCTTC.